These T cell receptor beta chains were read from a single sample in a study of cytomegalovirus exposure and HLA in healthy donors. The assay was immunoSEQ multiplex PCR, and TCRdb's table has in-frame clones only and misses some. The top ten clones hold roughly 6.4% of a sample with about 150,000 clones, 60% to 70% of them seen once. The sequenced sample consisted of PBMCs. The receptor set was obtained from a woman aged 55-69 years in good health and CMV-seropositive. Each CDR3 is given with its conserved first and last residue. D genes are given only for firm matches. The size entry is marked missing in some rows and otherwise reads once, few, many or a size class.

CDR3	DNA	D	V	J	size
CASSLGTSTDEQFF	TGTGCCAGCAGCTTAGGGACTAGCACGGATGAGCAGTTCTTC	TRBD2	TRBV11-2	TRBJ2-1	.
CASSEALGLYNEQFF	TGTGCCAGCAGTGAAGCGCTAGGACTCTACAATGAGCAGTTCTTC	.	TRBV6-1	TRBJ2-1	few
CASKRQGTEAFF	TGTGCCAGCAAGAGACAGGGTACTGAAGCTTTCTTT	TRBD1	TRBV7-9	TRBJ1-1	few
CASSQEASGAGELFF	TGCGCCAGCAGCCAAGAGGCTAGCGGGGCCGGGGAGCTGTTTTTT	TRBD2	TRBV4-3	TRBJ2-2	few
CASSDTYTGELFF	TGTGCCAGCAGTGACACTTACACCGGGGAGCTGTTTTTT	.	TRBV6-1	TRBJ2-2	.
CASTDRGRYEQYF	TGTGCCAGCACCGACAGGGGGCGGTACGAGCAGTACTTC	TRBD1	TRBV6-5	TRBJ2-7	.
CASSMQGSGNTIYF	TGTGCCAGCAGTATGCAGGGTTCAGGAAACACCATATATTTT	.	TRBV28	TRBJ1-3	.
CASGTRDRGHEQYF	TGTGCCAGCGGAACCCGGGACAGGGGCCACGAGCAGTACTTC	TRBD1	TRBV7-2	TRBJ2-7	.
CASSLVTGLSDTQYF	TGTGCCAGCAGCTTAGTTACTGGACTATCAGATACGCAGTATTTT	.	TRBV7-2	TRBJ2-3	.
CATSRDRANYGYTF	TGTGCCACCAGCAGGGACAGAGCTAACTATGGCTACACCTTC	.	TRBV15	TRBJ1-2	.
CASSPTGLAGQETQYF	TGCGCCAGCAGTCCCACGGGACTAGCGGGGCAAGAGACCCAGTACTTC	TRBD2	TRBV5-1	TRBJ2-5	.
CATSSDAGSSYEQYF	TGTGCCACCAGCAGTGATGCGGGAAGCTCCTACGAGCAGTACTTC	.	TRBV15	TRBJ2-7	.
CSVYGVRGTDTQYF	TGCAGCGTTTATGGTGTCAGGGGCACAGATACGCAGTATTTT	.	TRBV29-1	TRBJ2-3	.
CASSPVRADPEAFF	TGTGCCAGCTCACCAGTGAGGGCAGACCCTGAAGCTTTCTTT	.	TRBV18	TRBJ1-1	.
CASSPLTGFYEQYF	TGTGCCAGCAGCCCCCTCACAGGGTTCTACGAGCAGTACTTC	.	TRBV9	TRBJ2-7	few
CASSLDRTTNEQYF	TGTGCCAGCAGCTTAGATAGGACTACCAACGAGCAGTACTTC	.	TRBV7-7	TRBJ2-7	.
CASSGGFNEQFF	TGTGCCAGCTCAGGGGGGTTCAATGAGCAGTTCTTC	.	TRBV27	TRBJ2-1	.
CASSQGAAGDGEQYF	TGCGCCAGCAGCCAAGGAGCAGCGGGAGACGGTGAGCAGTACTTC	TRBD2	TRBV4-3	TRBJ2-7	.
CASSASRVAASYEQYF	TGTGCCAGCAGCGCCAGCAGGGTAGCGGCCTCCTACGAGCAGTACTTC	.	TRBV7-2	TRBJ2-7	.
CASRRGTSGRNEQFF	TGTGCCAGCAGGAGGGGGACTAGCGGTAGAAATGAGCAGTTCTTC	TRBD2	TRBV2	TRBJ2-1	.
CSVRLANTQYF	TGCAGCGTTAGACTAGCGAATACGCAGTATTTT	TRBD2	TRBV29-1	TRBJ2-3	.
CASRPTGGGGRNTQYF	TGTGCCAGCAGACCCACGGGGGGAGGGGGGAGAAATACGCAGTATTTT	.	TRBV28	TRBJ2-3	.
CASSQTGTGTGELFF	TGCGCCAGCAGCCAAACCGGGACAGGGACAGGGGAGCTGTTTTTT	TRBD1	TRBV4-1	TRBJ2-2	.
CASRAREARRETQYF	TGTGCAAGTCGGGCCCGGGAGGCCCGACGGGAGACCCAGTACTTC	.	TRBV12-2	TRBJ2-5	.